The 23 T cell receptor beta chains given below trace back to one sample, sequenced in a study of cytomegalovirus exposure and HLA in healthy donors. PCR was performed using 60 Vbeta and 13 Jbeta primers. Profiled with immunoSEQ multiplex PCR; TCRdb holds only in-frame clones, not every one. The table shows approximately 150,000 clones, with about 64% occurring only once. The source material was PBMCs. The receptors come from a woman aged 25 to 39 in good health and CMV-seropositive.

This clone was counted a few times. The V call is TRBV4-1, the J call TRBJ2-5, with D perhaps matching TRBD2 (5 bases). The germline gives CDR1 MGHRA, CDR2 YSYEKL. Deletions cut 5 bases from V and 4 bases from J, with 11 bases between. This CDR3 contains 13 residues. CDR3 sequence reads: CASSFRTLETQYF. In DNA, the CDR3 is TGCGCCAGCAGCTTTCGGACTCTAGAGACCCAGTACTTC.

V is TRBV27 and J is TRBJ2-5; D ambiguous. The CDR3 contains 13 residues. Trimming left V 4 bases short and J 2 bases short, with 8 bases between. Germline values: CDR1 MNHEY, CDR2 SMNVEV (reference sequence). The CDR3 loop is CASSWSEQETQYF. In DNA, the CDR3 is TGTGCCAGCAGTTGGTCAGAACAAGAGACCCAGTACTTC.

For the CDR3, the DNA is TGTGCCAGCAGACAGGGTGGGGAGACCCAGTACTTC. Residues: CASRQGGETQYF. The gene calls are TRBV28 and TRBJ2-5; D perhaps matches TRBD1 (6 bases). CDR1 and CDR2 from the germline V gene are MDHEN and SYDVKM. The CDR3 runs to 12 residues. The V gene lost 6 bases and the J gene lost 5 bases, with 10 bases spanning the gap.

V is TRBV5-4 and J is TRBJ2-2; tentative D call: TRBD1 (5 bases). Trimming cost V 1 base and J 3 bases, with 7 bases left between them. Germline assignment: CDR1 SGHNT and CDR2 YYREEE (reference sequence). The CDR3 is made up of 14 amino acids. CDR3 loop: CASSLLGDTGELFF. The CDR3 DNA reads as TGTGCCAGCAGCTTGTTAGGGGACACCGGGGAGCTGTTTTTT. The full variable domain, rest sourced from reference TRBV5-4 and TRBJ2-2, is ETGVTQSPTHLIKTRGQQVTLRCSSQSGHNTVSWYQQALGQGPQFIFQYYREEENGRGNFPPRFSGLQFPNYSSELNVNALELDDSALYLCASSLLGDTGELFFGEGSRLTVL.

The chain uses TRBV2 and TRBJ1-6; D is perhaps TRBD1 (5 bases). V shed 7 bases and J shed 7 bases, with 11 bases lying between them. This CDR3 region has 13 residues. The germline V gene encodes CDR1 SNHLY and CDR2 FYNNEI. The CDR3 DNA sequence: TGTGCCAGCACCGCCCGGACAAATTCACCCCTCCACTTT. Its protein is CASTARTNSPLHF.

The J gene is TRBJ1-4, the V gene TRBV28; D is uncertain. From germline, CDR1 is MDHEN and CDR2 SYDVKM. Deletions cut 6 bases from V and 6 bases from J, with 8 bases between. The CDR3 has 12 amino acids. The CDR3 region is CASSTPHEKLFF. The CDR3 coding sequence is TGTGCCAGCAGCACTCCCCATGAAAAACTGTTTTTT.

This clone was counted only a few times. The chain links TRBV19 to TRBJ1-5; D gene uncertain. The germline CDR1 and CDR2 sequences are LNHDA and SQIVND (reference sequence). The V end was cut by 6 bases, the J end by 4 bases, with 10 bases between. The CDR3 is made up of 13 amino acids. CDR3 sequence (DNA): TGTGCCAGTAGCGCTGACATAAATCAGCCCCAGCATTTT. Its translation is CASSADINQPQHF.

The V gene is TRBV27, the J gene TRBJ1-5, with D maybe TRBD1 (5 bases). The CDR3 has 16 amino acids. V lost 1 base, J lost 2 bases, and 12 bases lay in between. Germline lookup yields CDR1 MNHEY and CDR2 SMNVEV (reference sequence). CDR3 coding DNA: TGTGCCAGCAGTTTATTCGGGGGTTCCCGCAATCAGCCCCAGCATTTT. Translation gives CASSLFGGSRNQPQHF.

This clone was observed a handful of times. V gene TRBV6-1 combines with J gene TRBJ1-1; D not resolved. The CDR3 loop spans 16 amino acids. V was trimmed by 2 bases and J by 1 base, leaving 14 bases between them. The germline V gene has CDR1 MNHNS and CDR2 SASEGT. This chain's CDR3 is CASSERFTGSNTEAFF. In DNA, the CDR3 is TGTGCCAGCAGTGAACGGTTCACGGGGTCGAACACTGAAGCTTTCTTT.

The gene calls are TRBV7-2 and TRBJ2-3; D perhaps matches TRBD2 (5 bases). The V and J ends lost 1 base and 12 bases respectively, with 8 bases between them. The CDR3 spans 11 residues. Germline CDR1 SGHTA, CDR2 FQGNSA. CDR3 sequence (DNA): TGTGCCAGCAGCTTAGAGGACTCCCAGTATTTT. Protein sequence: CASSLEDSQYF.

This clone was recorded once. J is TRBJ2-7 and V is TRBV5-1; a possible D gene is TRBD1 (6 bases). The V and J ends lost 0 bases and 2 bases respectively, with 12 bases between them. The CDR3 runs 15 residues. Germline assignment: CDR1 SGHRS and CDR2 YFSETQ. CDR3 amino acids: CASSLETGQPYEQYF. CDR3 sequence (DNA): TGCGCCAGCAGCTTGGAAACAGGGCAACCCTACGAGCAGTACTTC.

The gene calls are TRBV13 and TRBJ1-5; tentative D call: TRBD1 (5 bases). The CDR3 is 16 residues long. Germline CDR1 is PRHDT and CDR2 is FYEKMQ (reference sequence). The V gene lost 0 bases and the J gene lost 1 base, with 10 bases spanning the gap. The CDR3 protein is CASSLGTEVSNQPQHF. CDR3 DNA: TGTGCCAGCAGCTTAGGGACAGAGGTGAGCAATCAGCCCCAGCATTTT.

The chain uses TRBV11-3 and TRBJ1-1, with D unclear. The germline V gene encodes CDR1 SGHNT and CDR2 YENEEA. V lost 0 bases and J 1 base, leaving 6 bases between the germline ends. The CDR3 contains 14 residues. CDR3: CASSLDPTNTEAFF. The CDR3 DNA reads TGTGCCAGCAGCTTAGATCCTACGAACACTGAAGCTTTCTTT.

The chain is built from TRBV7-9 and TRBJ2-1; TRBD2 is a possible D gene (6 bases). The germline V gene has CDR1 SEHNR and CDR2 FQNEAQ (reference sequence). V lost 5 bases to trimming and J lost 4 bases, with 12 bases between them. CDR3 length equals 14 residues. CDR3 amino acids: CASSRIGGYNEQFF. CDR3 bases: TGTGCCAGCAGCCGGATCGGGGGATACAATGAGCAGTTCTTC.

This clone occurred a few times. The chain employs TRBV4-1 and TRBJ2-5; tentative D call: TRBD1 (6 bases). The germline V and J ends were trimmed by 4 bases and 5 bases, with 14 bases remaining between them. CDR1 MGHRA and CDR2 YSYEKL come from the germline V gene. CDR3 length: 14 amino acids. The CDR3 loop is CASSLQGLGETQYF. CDR3 nucleotide sequence: TGCGCCAGCAGCCTCCAGGGGCTGGGGGAGACCCAGTACTTC.

V and J are TRBV4-2 and TRBJ2-2; perhaps TRBD2 as D (5 bases). This CDR3 is 19 amino acids long. V shed 8 bases and J shed 4 bases, with 29 bases lying between them. CDR1 is LGHNA, CDR2 YNFKEQ, per germline. Written as DNA, the CDR3 is TGTGCCAGCTGCTTCGGAGGACCTGCTCGGGCTCCGGCCACCGGGGAGCTGTTTTTT. Amino acids: CASCFGGPARAPATGELFF.

The CDR3 loop is CASSFQIGANTQYF. The CDR3 nucleotides are TGTGCCAGCAGTTTTCAGATAGGGGCAAATACGCAGTATTTT. This sequence joins TRBV27 and TRBJ2-3; TRBD1 is a possible D gene (5 bases). The CDR3 consists of 14 residues. V dropped 3 bases and J dropped 7 bases, with 14 bases sitting between them. Germline CDR1 reads MNHEY; CDR2 reads SMNVEV (reference sequence).

J is TRBJ2-1 and V is TRBV29-1, with unresolved D. With 1 base removed from V and 6 bases from J, the gap between germline ends came to 4 bases. This CDR3 spans 11 amino acids. The germline gives CDR1 SQVTM, CDR2 ANQGSEA. CDR3 residues: CSVEGLNEQFF. CDR3 sequence (DNA): TGCAGCGTTGAAGGACTCAATGAGCAGTTCTTC.

Many counts were recorded for this clone. The sample contains more than one DNA sequence encoding this CDR3. This chain joins TRBV28 and TRBJ1-2; D is ambiguous. CDR1 and CDR2 from the germline V gene are MDHEN and SYDVKM. The CDR3 extends over 12 amino acids. Trimming pared 3 bases from V and 6 bases from J, leaving 8 bases between. Written as DNA, the CDR3 is TGTGCCAGCAGTTTGGGAGTGCATGGCTACACCTTC. It codes for CASSLGVHGYTF.

This clone has just one count. This sequence joins TRBV7-9 and TRBJ2-7; 12 bases agree with TRBD2. Germline V CDR1 and CDR2: SEHNR, FQNEAQ (reference sequence). After removal of 1 base from V and 3 bases from J, the junction contained 1 base not matched to a gene. This CDR3 comprises 15 residues. CDR3 coding DNA: TGTGCCAGCAGCTTAGTGACTAGCGGGAGCTACGAGCAGTACTTC. This translates into CASSLVTSGSYEQYF. Full variable domain (remainder filled in from reference TRBV7-9 and TRBJ2-7): DTGVSQNPRHKITKRGQNVTFRCDPISEHNRLYWYRQTLGQGPEFLTYFQNEAQLEKSRLLSDRFSAERPKGSFSTLEIQRTEQGDSAMYLCASSLVTSGSYEQYFGPGTRLTVT.

The CDR3 spells CASREQGADYGYTF. CDR3 DNA sequence: TGTGCCAGCAGGGAACAGGGGGCGGACTATGGCTACACCTTC. This chain uses TRBV2 with TRBJ1-2; TRBD1 agrees at 9 bases. Germline trimming cut 6 bases from V and 3 bases from J; bases unmatched to any gene: 5. CDR1 is SNHLY and CDR2 is FYNNEI in the germline V gene. This CDR3 contains 14 residues.

The rearrangement joins TRBV10-3 to TRBJ2-7; 7 bases line up with TRBD2. Germline CDR1 is ENHRY and CDR2 is SYGVKD. CDR3 length equals 14 residues. The ends lost 8 bases at V and 2 bases at J; junction bases unmatched: 9. CDR3 region: CAIFEPGLTYEQYF. The CDR3 DNA reads TGTGCCATCTTCGAACCGGGACTAACCTACGAGCAGTACTTC.

The genes are TRBV11-3 and TRBJ2-7; maybe TRBD1 (5 bases). Trimming shortened V by 0 bases and J by 2 bases, and 11 bases separated the two germline ends. CDR1 SGHNT and CDR2 YENEEA come from the germline V gene. This CDR3 contains 15 residues. The CDR3 nucleotides are TGTGCCAGCAGCTTAGAACCGTCCAGGGCCTACGAGCAGTACTTC. Its translation is CASSLEPSRAYEQYF.